This entry lists 10 T cell receptor beta chains sequenced from one sample in a study of OX40 agonist ivuxolimab in advanced cancers. The table came from immunoSEQ multiplex PCR; TCRdb's copy has only in-frame clones and leaves some out. Among almost 85,000 clones listed, 80% to 90% were seen once. Source: CD4+ or CD8+ T cells sorted from blood, taken in a trial of the OX40 agonist ivuxolimab. The origin of the receptors is an adult with an advanced solid tumor such as melanoma, head and neck, liver or kidney cancer.

V is TRBV5-1 and J is TRBJ2-2; possibly TRBD1 or TRBD2 for D (5 bases each). Germline assignment: CDR1 SGHRS and CDR2 YFSETQ. The CDR3 runs 13 residues. The germline V and J ends were trimmed by 4 bases and 7 bases, with 11 bases remaining between them. The CDR3 DNA is TGCGCCAGCAGCACCGGGGCAGTCGGGGAGCTGTTTTTT. Its translation: CASSTGAVGELFF.

The chain uses TRBV14 and TRBJ2-2; weak D call: TRBD2 (6 bases). The CDR3 contains 17 residues. V lost 4 bases, J lost 3 bases, and 18 bases lay in between. Germline lookup yields CDR1 SGHDN and CDR2 FVKESK. The DNA for the CDR3 is TGTGCCAGCAGCCTGGGAGCTCTGGGCGGGGACACCGGGGAGCTGTTTTTT. Its translation is CASSLGALGGDTGELFF.

The J gene is TRBJ1-5, the V gene TRBV9, with D maybe TRBD1 (5 bases). The CDR3 contains 13 residues. Trimming left V 7 bases short and J 4 bases short, with 12 bases between. Germline V gene data show CDR1 as SGDLS and CDR2 as YYNGEE. Here the CDR3 reads CASGRDQNQPQHF. CDR3 nucleotide sequence: TGTGCCAGCGGACGGGACCAAAATCAGCCCCAGCATTTT.

J is TRBJ2-7 and V is TRBV6-5; 8 positions agree with TRBD1. The CDR3 sequence is 14 residues long. Per the germline V gene, CDR1 is MNHEY and CDR2 is SVGAGI. J was trimmed by 2 bases and V by 2 bases; bases with no gene match: 2. The CDR3 region has the DNA TGTGCCAGCAGTTACGCGGACAGGGCCTACGAGCAGTACTTC. This codes for CASSYADRAYEQYF.

The chain recombines TRBV28 with TRBJ2-7; a possible D gene is TRBD1 (6 bases). In germline, CDR1 is MDHEN, CDR2 SYDVKM. The CDR3 is made up of 14 amino acids. The V end lost 5 bases, the J end lost 8 bases, and 19 bases lay between the germline ends. The DNA for the CDR3 is TGTGCCAGCAGTGTCACTACACAGGGTACGAAGCAGTACGTC. It is translated as CASSVTTQGTKQYV.

The chain has TRBV2 and TRBJ1-2, with a weak D call TRBD1 (5 bases). Looked up from germline, CDR1 is SNHLY and CDR2 is FYNNEI. Between the trimmed V and J ends, which lost 4 bases and 7 bases, there was a span of 10 bases. This CDR3 has 12 residues. The CDR3 DNA sequence: TGTGCCAGCAGTGGATTAGGGGCTGGCTACACCTTC. Amino acids: CASSGLGAGYTF.

This sequence joins TRBV10-3 and TRBJ2-7; D call uncertain. Germline loops: CDR1 ENHRY, CDR2 SYGVKD. CDR3 length: 14 residues. Trimming removed 0 bases at V and 3 bases at J, with 9 bases between. The CDR3 DNA sequence: TGTGCCATCAGTGAGTCGACCCTATACTACGAGCAGTACGTC. Protein product: CAISESTLYYEQYV.

V gene TRBV5-5 combines with J gene TRBJ1-2; 7 nucleotides line up with TRBD1. The CDR3 is 16 amino acids. V lost 0 bases to trimming and J lost 3 bases; unmatched junction nucleotides: 8. Germline CDR1 reads SGHKS; CDR2 reads YYEKEE (reference sequence). The CDR3 nucleotides read TGTGCCAGCAGCTTGGAGGCAGGGCAGGGGGACTATGGCTACACCTTC. Translating it yields CASSLEAGQGDYGYTF.

V usage is TRBV4-1 and J usage is TRBJ2-3; unclear D gene. This CDR3 has 18 residues. V was trimmed by 4 bases and J by 5 bases, leaving 25 bases between them. In germline, CDR1 is MGHRA, CDR2 YSYEKL. The CDR3 here is CASSPSEVRARSRDTQYF. The CDR3 DNA is TGCGCCAGCAGCCCCTCAGAAGTCCGGGCTAGGAGTAGAGATACGCAGTATTTT.

This rearrangement joins TRBV27 to TRBJ2-5; TRBD1 matches at 11 bases. The CDR3 sequence is 16 residues long. The ends lost 5 bases at V and 4 bases at J; junction bases unmatched: 9. The germline V gene encodes CDR1 MNHEY and CDR2 SMNVEV (reference sequence). CDR3 in amino acids: CASSRPAGTGGETQYF. As DNA, the CDR3 is TGTGCCAGCAGTCGCCCCGCAGGGACAGGGGGAGAGACCCAGTACTTC.